The TCR beta chain under discussion was sequenced for a study of CD8 T cells in ankylosing spondylitis. Study-wide results and caveats: Disease-linked clones reportedly showed significant enrichment in matched ankylosing spondylitis synovial fluid. With a CD8+ phenotype, disease-linked clones were relatively rare in peripheral blood. Seemingly distinctive of ankylosing spondylitis blood was a TCR beta motif formed by eight highly homologous variants. Earlier literature documents some of the motif variants in reactive arthritis synovial fluid and blood.

Scientists made TCR beta libraries using quantitative 5'-RACE with molecular barcodes. TCRdb processed the 5' RACE reads anew with MiXCR; each CDR3 protein has one entry. This sample has 650,000 to 800,000 distinct CDR3 sequences, with around 17% found just once. This CDR3 region has 17 residues. V lost 0 bases and J lost 7; bases outside the gene matches: 12. Germline CDR1 MNHEY, CDR2 SVGAGI. Concerning this clonotype: Its antigen is as yet unknown.

The gene calls are TRBV6-5 and TRBJ2-1; 7 bases align to TRBD2. Material: blood, either unsorted or a sorted T cell fraction (not recorded which). The sequence derives from a male donor with ankylosing spondylitis. The CDR3 DNA reads as TGTGCCAGCAGTTACTCGGGTGGGGGGGGATGGATGAATGAGCAGTTCTTC. Translating it yields CASSYSGGGGWMNEQFF.